The 5 T cell receptor beta chains given below trace back to one sample, sequenced in a study of blood T cell repertoires in COVID-19. Profiling relied on immunoSEQ multiplex PCR, and the TCRdb table lists in-frame clones only, not all of them. The sample holds about 150,000 clones; under 95% are singletons and the top ten take less than 0.6%. The material sequenced was peripheral blood. The receptor set was obtained from a man in his fifties or sixties with acute or convalescent COVID-19.

V is TRBV19 and J is TRBJ1-5, with TRBD1 as a possible D gene (5 bases). The CDR3 is 15 residues long. CDR1 is LNHDA, CDR2 SQIVND, per germline (reference sequence). V lost 3 bases to trimming and J lost 6 bases, with 15 bases between them. CDR3 DNA sequence: TGTGCCAGTAGTATTTTCCCGGCAGGGTTTCAGCCCCAGCATTTT. Its translation: CASSIFPAGFQPQHF.

CDR3 DNA sequence: TGTGCCAGTAGTATGGTGGGCGGGCGATACAATGAGCAGTTCTTC. Amino acid sequence: CASSMVGGRYNEQFF. The rearrangement links TRBV19 to TRBJ2-1; the D gene is possibly TRBD2 (5 bases). The CDR3 has 15 residues. V lost 3 bases and J 4 bases, leaving 13 bases between the germline ends. Germline assignment: CDR1 LNHDA and CDR2 SQIVND (reference sequence).

The chain employs TRBV7-9 and TRBJ2-7; possibly TRBD1 for D (5 bases). CDR1 is SEHNR and CDR2 is FQNEAQ in the germline V gene (reference sequence). V dropped 5 bases and J dropped 6 bases, with 8 bases sitting between them. CDR3 length equals 11 residues. DNA of the CDR3: TGTGCCAGCAGCCCAGGGATCGAGCAGTACTTC. Its translation is CASSPGIEQYF.

The chain joins TRBV15 to TRBJ2-1, with D perhaps matching TRBD1 (5 bases). Germline lookup yields CDR1 LNHNV and CDR2 YYDKDF (reference sequence). Deletions cut 5 bases from V and 8 bases from J, with 19 bases between. The CDR3 loop spans 15 amino acids. CDR3: CATSGQGGAHYEQFF. The CDR3 nucleotides read TGTGCCACCAGCGGCCAGGGTGGGGCGCATTATGAGCAGTTCTTC.

This chain links TRBV19 with TRBJ1-1, with D possibly matching TRBD1 (5 bases). Germline loops: CDR1 LNHDA, CDR2 SQIVND (reference sequence). There are 16 residues in the CDR3. Trimming took off 1 base at V and 1 base at J, with 13 bases between the two ends. CDR3 bases: TGTGCCAGTAGTATAGGAACGACAGCCCCGAACACTGAAGCTTTCTTT. Translated: CASSIGTTAPNTEAFF.